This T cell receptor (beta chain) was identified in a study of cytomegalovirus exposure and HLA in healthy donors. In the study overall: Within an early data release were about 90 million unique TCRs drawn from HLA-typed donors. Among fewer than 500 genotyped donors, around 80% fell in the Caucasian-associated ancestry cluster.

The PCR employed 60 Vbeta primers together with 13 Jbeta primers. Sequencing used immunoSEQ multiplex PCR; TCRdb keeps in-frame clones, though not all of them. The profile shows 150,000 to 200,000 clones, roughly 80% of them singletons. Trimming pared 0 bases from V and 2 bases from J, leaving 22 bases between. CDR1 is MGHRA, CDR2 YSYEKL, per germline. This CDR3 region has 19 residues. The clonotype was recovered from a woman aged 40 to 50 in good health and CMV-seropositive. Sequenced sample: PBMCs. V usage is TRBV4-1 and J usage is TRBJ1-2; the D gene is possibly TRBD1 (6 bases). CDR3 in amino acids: CASSQERSGSQGGNYGYTF. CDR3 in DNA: TGCGCCAGCAGCCAAGAGCGATCAGGCTCACAAGGGGGAAACTATGGCTACACCTTC.